Listed here are 14 T cell receptor beta chains from one sample, sequenced in a study of T-cell memory formation after mild COVID-19. Using its own MiXCR run on the 5' RACE reads, TCRdb lists one record per CDR3 protein. This repertoire shows 210,000 or so distinct CDR3 sequences, roughly 18% found once; its top ten account for approximately 2.4%. The sample taken for sequencing was PBMCs or a T cell subset sorted from them (not recorded which). These receptors were taken from an adult woman who had mild COVID-19 (a few samples of this study predate the infection). Cell type and time point are not known.

This clonotype was recorded a few times. The chain employs TRBV24-1 and TRBJ1-5, with a weak D call TRBD1 (6 bases). The CDR3 runs 15 residues. In germline, CDR1 is KGHDR, CDR2 SFDVKD. Trimming removed 3 bases at V and 8 bases at J, with 16 bases between. CDR3 amino acids: CATSDHRELHEPQHF. DNA of the CDR3: TGTGCCACCAGTGATCACAGGGAGTTGCATGAGCCCCAGCATTTT.

This clonotype was found many times. The chain employs TRBV29-1 and TRBJ2-7; D is undetermined. The CDR3 sequence is 15 residues long. The germline gives CDR1 SQVTM, CDR2 ANQGSEA. Trimming left V 5 bases short and J 1 base short, with 18 bases between. The CDR3 sequence is CSVTIPETLSYEQYF. In DNA, the CDR3 is TGCAGCGTTACGATTCCGGAGACCCTTTCCTACGAGCAGTACTTC.

This clonotype has at least ten counts. The chain has TRBV18 and TRBJ2-5; D remains unclear. In germline, CDR1 is KGHSH, CDR2 LQKENI. The CDR3 contains 13 residues. V was clipped by 0 bases and J by 7 bases, with 9 bases between them. CDR3 sequence reads: CASSPPESVTQYF. CDR3 bases: TGTGCCAGCTCACCACCGGAGTCAGTGACCCAGTACTTC. The full variable domain, in which reference TRBV18 and TRBJ2-5 provide the parts outside the CDR3, is NAGVMQNPRHLVRRRGQEARLRCSPMKGHSHVYWYRQLPEEGLKFMVYLQKENIIDESGMPKERFSAEFPKEGPSILRIQQVVRGDSAAYFCASSPPESVTQYFGPGTRLLVL.

This clonotype was detected many times. The gene calls are TRBV29-1 and TRBJ1-2, with D perhaps matching TRBD1 (6 bases). The CDR3 has 11 residues. CDR1 and CDR2 from the germline V gene are SQVTM and ANQGSEA. The germline V and J ends were trimmed by 7 bases and 7 bases, with 13 bases remaining between them. The CDR3 here is CSAGTLPGYTF. Written as DNA, the CDR3 is TGCAGCGCTGGGACACTCCCTGGCTACACCTTC.

This clonotype was counted only a few times. The rearrangement links TRBV5-1 to TRBJ2-4, with 13 positions matching TRBD2. Trimming took 0 bases from V and 3 from J; bases not matched to a gene: 9. There are 19 residues in the CDR3. Germline V gives CDR1 SGHRS, CDR2 YFSETQ. The CDR3 sequence: CASSLVLAGGQYDKNIQYF. Here the CDR3 DNA reads TGCGCCAGCAGCTTGGTACTAGCGGGGGGGCAATATGACAAAAACATTCAGTACTTC. Variable domain in full (rest from reference TRBV5-1 and TRBJ2-4): KAGVTQTPRYLIKTRGQQVTLSCSPISGHRSVSWYQQTPGQGLQFLFEYFSETQRNKGNFPGRFSGRQFSNSRSEMNVSTLELGDSALYLCASSLVLAGGQYDKNIQYFGAGTRLSVL.

The chain has TRBV29-1 and TRBJ1-1; the match to TRBD1 covers 7 bases. Germline values: CDR1 SQVTM, CDR2 ANQGSEA. This CDR3 is 14 amino acids long. With V trimmed by 6 bases and J by 1 base, 8 bases remained unmatched. In DNA form, the CDR3 reads TGCAGCGTCGCCCTCGGGACAGCGAACACTGAAGCTTTCTTT. Protein: CSVALGTANTEAFF. The full variable domain, its missing parts supplied by reference TRBV29-1 and TRBJ1-1, is SAVISQKPSRDICQRGTSLTIQCQVDSQVTMMFWYRQQPGQSLTLIATANQGSEATYESGFVIDKFPISRPNLTFSTLTVSNMSPEDSSIYLCSVALGTANTEAFFGQGTRLTVV.

This clonotype was seen a handful of times. V usage is TRBV14 and J usage is TRBJ2-7; 7 bases fit TRBD2. CDR1 is SGHDN, CDR2 FVKESK, per germline. Trimming took 0 bases from V and 0 from J; bases not matched to a gene: 8. This CDR3 contains 17 residues. The CDR3 DNA reads as TGTGCCAGCAGCCAAGATGGTCTAGCGGACCACTCCTACGAGCAGTACTTC. Translation gives CASSQDGLADHSYEQYF.

V gene TRBV2 combines with J gene TRBJ2-3; maybe TRBD1 (6 bases). This CDR3 region has 14 residues. V lost 8 bases, J lost 3 bases, and 15 bases lay in between. Looked up from germline, CDR1 is SNHLY and CDR2 is FYNNEI. CDR3 nucleotides: TGTGCCAGCTCCGTTGGCAGGGGAACAGATACGCAGTATTTT. The encoded protein is CASSVGRGTDTQYF.

The table lists this clonotype with a few counts. The chain couples TRBV7-2 to TRBJ2-3, with a possible D match to TRBD1 (5 bases). The V end lost 5 bases, the J end lost 0 bases, and 9 bases lay between the germline ends. CDR3 size: 14 residues. The germline V gene has CDR1 SGHTA and CDR2 FQGNSA. For the CDR3, the DNA is TGTGCCAGCAGCCAGGGCTACAGCACAGATACGCAGTATTTT. It encodes CASSQGYSTDTQYF.

This clonotype was found a few times. The rearrangement uses TRBV5-1 and TRBJ1-1, with 7 bases fitting TRBD1. The CDR3 runs 12 residues. CDR1 and CDR2 (germline): SGHRS, YFSETQ. The V segment lost 4 bases and the J segment 11 bases; nucleotides outside the gene matches: 8. Here the CDR3 reads CASSTTGDVAFF. The CDR3 coding sequence is TGCGCCAGCAGCACCACAGGGGATGTCGCTTTCTTT.

This clonotype has just a few counts. The chain employs TRBV7-2 and TRBJ2-5; D is unresolved. The ends were cut back, 3 bases at V and 2 bases at J, with 10 bases in the middle. Germline CDR1 SGHTA, CDR2 FQGNSA. CDR3 length: 14 residues. The DNA for the CDR3 is TGTGCCAGCAGCTTGGAAGCGTATCAAGAGACCCAGTACTTC. Residues: CASSLEAYQETQYF.

The V call is TRBV4-3, the J call TRBJ2-1; 7 nucleotides align to TRBD1. V trimming: 0 bases; J trimming: 2 bases; junction bases outside the gene matches: 10. Germline V CDR1 and CDR2: LGHNA, YSLEER. The CDR3 runs to 18 residues. The CDR3 sequence: CASSQDIERQGTYNEQFF. The CDR3 DNA follows: TGCGCCAGCAGCCAAGATATCGAGAGACAGGGAACCTACAATGAGCAGTTCTTC.

The rearrangement uses TRBV7-2 and TRBJ2-1, with 10 bases identical to TRBD1. The CDR3 covers 16 residues. Trimming took 4 bases from V and 8 from J; bases not matched to a gene: 11. Germline loops: CDR1 SGHTA, CDR2 FQGNSA. The CDR3 nucleotides are TGTGCCAGCAGCTCTCGCTTGGGACAGGGGAAAGATGAGCAGTTCTTC. Translating gives CASSSRLGQGKDEQFF. Complete variable domain (other parts from reference TRBV7-2 and TRBJ2-1): GAGVSQSPSNKVTEKGKDVELRCDPISGHTALYWYRQSLGQGLEFLIYFQGNSAPDKSGLPSDRFSAERTGGSVSTLTIQRTQQEDSAVYLCASSSRLGQGKDEQFFGPGTRLTVL.

In its sample, this clonotype was seen a few times. The chain employs TRBV5-5 and TRBJ2-5; D possibly corresponds to TRBD1 (7 bases). V gave up 4 bases and J gave up 1 base, with 14 bases separating them. The CDR3 length is 15 residues. Germline V gives CDR1 SGHKS, CDR2 YYEKEE (reference sequence). The CDR3 DNA sequence: TGTGCCAGCAGCCTCCAGGGGGGAGGCCAAGAGACCCAGTACTTC. As protein: CASSLQGGGQETQYF.